The 17 T cell receptor beta chains below were found in one sample sequenced in a study of T cells in lung cancer brain metastases. The method was immunoSEQ multiplex PCR; TCRdb's version includes in-frame clones alone and lacks a portion of them. The sample has some 5,000 clones; roughly 82% are singletons. The material sequenced was tumor tissue from a brain metastasis. The receptors shown here come from a man in his forties or fifties with non-small cell lung cancer that had spread to the brain.

The rearrangement uses TRBV7-9 and TRBJ1-2; D ambiguous. The CDR3 length is 13 residues. Germline V CDR1 and CDR2: SEHNR, FQNEAQ (reference sequence). Deletions cut 2 bases from V and 3 bases from J, with 7 bases between. CDR3 residues: CASSLFADYGYTF. The DNA of the CDR3 is TGTGCCAGCAGCTTATTCGCCGACTATGGCTACACCTTC.

The V and J genes are TRBV6-5 and TRBJ1-1; TRBD1 aligns across 8 bases. Trimming removed 6 bases from V and 5 bases from J; junction bases left unmatched: 8. Germline V gene data show CDR1 as MNHEY and CDR2 as SVGAGI. The CDR3 loop spans 14 amino acids. CDR3 DNA: TGTGCCAGCAGGACCAGGGGGCAAGGAACTGAAGCTTTCTTT. Translating it yields CASRTRGQGTEAFF.

The genes are TRBV6-5 and TRBJ1-2; possibly TRBD1 for D (5 bases). Trimming took off 8 bases at V and 2 bases at J, with 15 bases between the two ends. Germline V gene sequence: CDR1 MNHEY, CDR2 SVGAGI. The CDR3 is 14 amino acids. CDR3 amino acids: CASSQDTGNYGYTF. The CDR3 DNA is TGTGCCAGCTCCCAGGATACAGGAAACTATGGCTACACCTTC.

As for this clone: At one end the junction does not follow the germline gene, possibly because of a read error. The CDR3: CASGRYTEVFF. The CDR3 DNA sequence: TGTGCCAGCGGTCGGTACACTGAAGTTTTCTTT. This chain links TRBV25-1 with TRBJ1-1; the D is unclear. The CDR3 covers 11 residues. Germline CDR1 MGHDK, CDR2 SYGVNS.

This clone was picked up one time. The gene calls are TRBV30 and TRBJ1-1; 7 nucleotides match TRBD1. The CDR3 runs 17 residues. Trimming took 1 base from V and 1 from J; bases not matched to a gene: 12. CDR1 is GTSNPN, CDR2 SVGIG, per germline (reference sequence). CDR3 sequence: CAWSGPYRGIRNTEAFF. CDR3 nucleotides: TGTGCCTGGAGTGGACCATACAGGGGTATAAGGAACACTGAAGCTTTCTTT.

This chain links TRBV19 with TRBJ2-7; 16 nucleotides agree with TRBD2. Trimming took 5 bases from V and 7 from J; bases not matched to a gene: 11. CDR1 is LNHDA and CDR2 is SQIVND in the germline V gene (reference sequence). This CDR3 comprises 17 residues. CDR3 sequence (DNA): TGTGCCAGTAGTCAGGGACTAGCGGGGGGGCCGGAGAGGGAGCAGTACTTC. It codes for CASSQGLAGGPEREQYF.

V usage is TRBV6-5 and J usage is TRBJ1-2; 8 bases match TRBD1. CDR1 is MNHEY, CDR2 SVGAGI, per germline. The CDR3 covers 14 residues. Trimming at V came to 6 bases and at J to 6 bases, leaving 9 bases not matched to a gene. The CDR3 region is CASSLTRQGNGYTF. DNA for the CDR3: TGTGCCAGCAGCCTGACCAGACAGGGGAATGGCTACACCTTC.

This clone was detected once. The V and J genes are TRBV27 and TRBJ1-5, with no clear D. The germline gives CDR1 MNHEY, CDR2 SMNVEV (reference sequence). Trimming left V 4 bases short and J 3 bases short, with 10 bases between. The CDR3 is made up of 14 amino acids. The chain's CDR3 is CASSSPGLNQPQHF. CDR3 nucleotide sequence: TGTGCCAGCAGTTCACCAGGACTCAATCAGCCCCAGCATTTT.

The rearrangement joins TRBV5-4 to TRBJ1-1, with 8 positions matching TRBD1. Germline assignment: CDR1 SGHNT and CDR2 YYREEE (reference sequence). Trimming cost V 7 bases and J 1 base; bases outside gene matches: 9. The length of the CDR3 is 15 residues. CDR3 DNA sequence: TGTGCCAGCTCTAAACCGGGACAGGAGAACACTGAAGCTTTCTTT. This gives the protein CASSKPGQENTEAFF.

The chain joins TRBV9 to TRBJ2-7; 7 positions agree with TRBD1. Trimming cost V 3 bases and J 7 bases; bases outside gene matches: 10. The CDR3 runs 14 residues. Germline V lookup: CDR1 SGDLS, CDR2 YYNGEE. CDR3 residues: CASSASGQKPEQYF. The CDR3 coding sequence is TGTGCCAGCAGCGCCTCGGGACAGAAACCTGAGCAGTACTTC.

V and J are TRBV5-1 and TRBJ2-3; 7 bases fit TRBD1. V gave up 4 bases and J gave up 0 bases; unmatched junction bases: 11. This CDR3 is 17 amino acids long. Germline CDR1 SGHRS, CDR2 YFSETQ. CDR3 region: CASSRTGGVTSTDTQYF. In DNA form, the CDR3 reads TGCGCCAGCAGCCGGACAGGTGGTGTCACTAGCACAGATACGCAGTATTTT. The variable domain in full, with the rest retrieved from reference TRBV5-1 and TRBJ2-3, is KAGVTQTPRYLIKTRGQQVTLSCSPISGHRSVSWYQQTPGQGLQFLFEYFSETQRNKGNFPGRFSGRQFSNSRSEMNVSTLELGDSALYLCASSRTGGVTSTDTQYFGPGTRLTVL.

Concerning this clone: Relative to the germline gene, one junction end is altered; a read error may explain this. The identical CDR3 is also encoded by other nucleotide sequences in the sample. This rearrangement joins TRBV18 to TRBJ2-1; either TRBD1 or TRBD2 may supply D (5 bases each). This CDR3 has 16 residues. Germline V gene data show CDR1 as KGHSH and CDR2 as LQKENI. The CDR3 protein is CASSLGVSSSYNEQFF. CDR3 nucleotide sequence: TGTGCTAGCTCACTGGGGGTCTCTAGCTCCTACAATGAGCAGTTCTTC. The complete variable domain, with remaining parts taken from reference TRBV18 and TRBJ2-1, reads NAGVMQNPRHLVRRRGQEARLRCSPMKGHSHVYWYRQLPEEGLKFMVYLQKENIIDESGMPKERFSAEFPKEGPSILRIQQVVRGDSAAYFCASSLGVSSSYNEQFFGPGTRLTVL.

V gene TRBV19 combines with J gene TRBJ1-5; 8 bases align to TRBD1. This CDR3 spans 15 amino acids. CDR1 is LNHDA, CDR2 SQIVND, per germline (reference sequence). The junction had 9 bases not matched to a gene; V was cut back by 11 bases and J by 0 bases. The CDR3 loop is CASTDRGNSNQPQHF. The CDR3 bases are TGTGCCTCAACCGACAGGGGCAATAGCAATCAGCCCCAGCATTTT.

This chain joins TRBV19 and TRBJ1-6; no firm D call. Germline lookup yields CDR1 LNHDA and CDR2 SQIVND (reference sequence). The CDR3 consists of 16 residues. V was trimmed by 5 bases and J by 0 bases, leaving 11 bases between them. As DNA, the CDR3 is TGTGCCAGTAGTGAAGGACGGAGCTCCTATAATTCACCCCTCCACTTT. This gives the protein CASSEGRSSYNSPLHF.

The genes are TRBV6-5 and TRBJ1-2; unclear D gene. Trimming took off 0 bases at V and 4 bases at J, with 12 bases between the two ends. CDR1 is MNHEY and CDR2 is SVGAGI in the germline V gene. The CDR3 consists of 15 residues. The CDR3 loop is CASSYSPLATYGYTF. CDR3 DNA sequence: TGTGCCAGCAGTTACTCGCCACTCGCTACCTATGGCTACACCTTC.

The CDR3 nucleotides read TGTGCCAGCAGCCATGGAATCGAGGCTTTCTTT. Residues: CASSHGIEAFF. The V and J genes are TRBV4-2 and TRBJ1-1; no clear D. Trimming shortened V by 3 bases and J by 11 bases, and 10 bases separated the two germline ends. CDR3 length: 11 amino acids. CDR1 and CDR2 (germline): LGHNA, YNFKEQ.

The gene calls are TRBV18 and TRBJ2-7; the D is unclear. This CDR3 is 14 amino acids long. Trimming removed 1 base at V and 0 bases at J, with 7 bases between. Per the germline V gene, CDR1 is KGHSH and CDR2 is LQKENI. The CDR3 sequence: CASSPQDYSYEQYF. CDR3 nucleotide sequence: TGTGCCAGCTCACCACAGGATTACTCCTACGAGCAGTACTTC.